These T cell receptor beta chains were read from a single sample in a study of T cell repertoires in cytomegalovirus infection. TCRdb redid the calling of the reads with MiXCR, one entry per CDR3 protein. The sample carries under 600,000 distinct CDR3 sequences, about 15% recorded once. The sample taken for sequencing was CD8+ T cells from PBMCs. The receptors here all came from a human donor in good health (CMV status not recorded). Some clones in this sample may be carry-over from other donors' samples. Both conserved end residues are part of each CDR3. A D gene is named only where the DNA matches it firmly. Expanded clones get a size class; other rows say once, few or many, or leave the size out.

CDR3aa,CDR3nt,j_gene,abundance,d_gene,v_gene
CASSLGYTDTQYF,TGTGCCAGCAGCCTAGGGTACACAGATACGCAGTATTTT,TRBJ2-3,many,.,TRBV27
CASSLAQGANTEAFF,TGTGCCAGCAGTTTAGCTCAGGGGGCGAACACTGAAGCTTTCTTT,TRBJ1-1,.,TRBD1,TRBV27
CASSLRRRGPQGRDYGYTF,TGTGCCAGCAGCTTACGGAGAAGGGGTCCGCAGGGAAGAGACTATGGCTACACCTTC,TRBJ1-2,many,.,TRBV7-9
CASSVEWGTDTQYF,TGTGCCAGCAGCGTAGAATGGGGTACAGATACGCAGTATTTT,TRBJ2-3,many,.,TRBV9
CASSFSGGYTDTQYF,TGTGCCAGCAGCTTTAGCGGGGGTTACACAGATACGCAGTATTTT,TRBJ2-3,many,TRBD2,TRBV7-3
CASRRPGQGVVYEQYF,TGTGCCAGCAGGAGACCGGGACAGGGGGTCGTGTACGAGCAGTACTTC,TRBJ2-7,.,TRBD1,TRBV12-3/TRBV12-4
CASRRDTAMNTGELFF,TGTGCCAGCAGACGAGACACGGCCATGAACACCGGGGAGCTGTTTTTT,TRBJ2-2,many,.,TRBV7-9
CASSLLQEQFF,TGTGCCAGCAGCTTACTGCAGGAGCAGTTCTTC,TRBJ2-1,many,.,TRBV7-9
CASSDGQGYEQYF,TGTGCCAGCAGTGATGGGCAGGGGTACGAGCAGTACTTC,TRBJ2-7,.,.,TRBV2
CASSISLSNTEAFF,TGTGCCAGTAGTATAAGCCTATCTAACACTGAAGCTTTCTTT,TRBJ1-1,.,.,TRBV19
CASRDRVEDTQYF,TGTGCCAGCAGGGACAGGGTAGAAGATACGCAGTATTTT,TRBJ2-3,.,TRBD1,TRBV6-1
CASSLGVGNMRTDTQYF,TGTGCCAGCAGCTTAGGGGTCGGGAATATGCGCACAGATACGCAGTATTTT,TRBJ2-3,few,.,TRBV11-1
CASSFLDRENYGYTF,TGTGCCAGCAGTTTCCTCGACAGGGAAAACTATGGCTACACCTTC,TRBJ1-2,.,TRBD1,TRBV27
CASSLQGFFTDTQYF,TGTGCCAGCAGCTTACAGGGATTTTTCACAGATACGCAGTATTTT,TRBJ2-3,many,.,TRBV7-3